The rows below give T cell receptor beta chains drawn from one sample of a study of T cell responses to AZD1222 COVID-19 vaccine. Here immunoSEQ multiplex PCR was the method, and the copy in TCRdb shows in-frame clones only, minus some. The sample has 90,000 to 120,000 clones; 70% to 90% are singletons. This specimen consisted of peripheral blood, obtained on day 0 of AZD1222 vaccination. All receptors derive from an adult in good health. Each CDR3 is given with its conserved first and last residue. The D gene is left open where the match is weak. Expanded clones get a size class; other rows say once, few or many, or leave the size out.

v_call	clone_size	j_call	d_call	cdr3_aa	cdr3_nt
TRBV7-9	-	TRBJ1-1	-	CASSLDRLEAFF	TGTGCCAGCAGCTTAGACAGACTCGAAGCTTTCTTT
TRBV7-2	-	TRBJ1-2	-	CASSLVDRGYTF	TGTGCCAGCAGCTTAGTAGACAGAGGCTACACCTTC
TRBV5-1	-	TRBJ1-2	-	CASSTVRGREDGYTF	TGCGCCAGCAGCACCGTCCGGGGCCGGGAGGATGGCTACACCTTC
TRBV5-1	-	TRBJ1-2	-	CASSLKRAAQGANGYTF	TGCGCCAGCAGCTTGAAGAGGGCGGCACAGGGTGCTAATGGCTACACCTTC
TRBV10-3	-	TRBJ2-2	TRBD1	CAIPRDRGNTGELFF	TGTGCCATCCCCCGAGACAGGGGGAACACCGGGGAGCTGTTTTTT
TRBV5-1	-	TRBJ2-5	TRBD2	CASSPGAVAGGEETQYF	TGCGCCAGCAGCCCGGGGGCTGTAGCGGGGGGAGAAGAGACCCAGTACTTC
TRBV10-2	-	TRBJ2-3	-	CASTSASGEDTQYF	TGCGCCAGCACCAGCGCTTCTGGGGAAGATACGCAGTATTTT
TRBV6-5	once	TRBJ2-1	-	CATQPDQSGQFF	TGTGCCACCCAACCCGACCAGAGCGGGCAGTTCTTC
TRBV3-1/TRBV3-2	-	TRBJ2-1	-	CASSAAGYSYNEQFF	TGTGCCAGCAGCGCCGCGGGGTACTCCTACAATGAGCAGTTCTTC
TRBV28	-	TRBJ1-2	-	CASSFFVGFKGYTF	TGTGCCAGCAGTTTTTTTGTAGGGTTTAAAGGCTACACCTTC
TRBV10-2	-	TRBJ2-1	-	CASRGWTASSYNEQFF	TGCGCCAGCAGGGGCTGGACGGCTAGCTCCTACAATGAGCAGTTCTTC
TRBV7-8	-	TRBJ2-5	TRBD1	CASSFGITRDRGREETQYF	TGTGCCAGCAGCTTTGGGATAACACGGGACAGGGGGCGGGAGGAGACCCAGTACTTC
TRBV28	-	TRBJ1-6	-	CASSFTAFEPLHF	TGTGCCAGCAGTTTTACAGCATTCGAGCCCCTCCACTTT
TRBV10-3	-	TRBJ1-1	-	CAISGDLATEAFF	TGTGCCATCAGTGGAGACCTTGCGACTGAAGCTTTCTTT
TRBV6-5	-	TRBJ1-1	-	CASSYSIRARLAFF	TGTGCCAGCAGTTACTCGATCAGGGCCCGTCTGGCTTTCTTT
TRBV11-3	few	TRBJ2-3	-	CASSSAFSISGDTDTQYF	TGTGCCAGCAGCTCCGCTTTTTCGATTAGCGGAGACACAGATACGCAGTATTTT
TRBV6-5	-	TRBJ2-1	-	CASSSGGSAREQFF	TGTGCCAGCAGTTCTGGTGGCTCGGCGCGAGAGCAGTTCTTC
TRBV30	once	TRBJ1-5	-	CAWSGQGDQPQHF	TGTGCCTGGAGTGGGCAGGGTGATCAGCCCCAGCATTTT
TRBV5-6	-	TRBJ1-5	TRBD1	CASSLTGEGDNQPQHF	TGTGCCAGCAGCTTGACAGGGGAGGGGGACAATCAGCCCCAGCATTTT
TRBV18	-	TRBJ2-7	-	CASSPRDRGSYEQYF	TGTGCCAGCTCACCACGGGACCGTGGCTCCTACGAGCAGTACTTC
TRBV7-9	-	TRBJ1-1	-	CASSWGGEGNTEAFF	TGTGCCAGCAGCTGGGGTGGGGAGGGGAACACTGAAGCTTTCTTT
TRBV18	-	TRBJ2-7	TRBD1	CASSRKDRDEQYF	TGTGCCAGCTCACGAAAGGACAGGGACGAGCAGTACTTC
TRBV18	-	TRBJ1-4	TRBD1	CASSPRTQGAGEKLFF	TGTGCCAGCTCACCTCGGACACAGGGGGCAGGTGAGAAACTGTTTTTT
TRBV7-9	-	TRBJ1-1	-	CASSLGTTKAFF	TGTGCCAGCAGCTTAGGTACAACTAAAGCTTTCTTT
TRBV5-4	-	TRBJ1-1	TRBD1	CASSLQGRGTEAFF	TGTGCCAGCAGCTTACAGGGGCGAGGGACTGAAGCTTTCTTT
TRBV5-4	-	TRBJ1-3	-	CASSPNLQGASGNTIYF	TGTGCCAGCAGCCCAAATCTCCAAGGAGCTTCTGGAAACACCATATATTTT
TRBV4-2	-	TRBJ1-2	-	CASSQEVGQPNYGYTF	TGTGCCAGCAGCCAAGAAGTAGGGCAGCCTAACTATGGCTACACCTTC
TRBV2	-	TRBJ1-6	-	CASRRTVNNSPLHF	TGTGCCAGCAGGAGGACAGTTAATAATTCACCCCTCCACTTT
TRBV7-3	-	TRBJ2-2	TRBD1	CASSSDRGRGELFF	TGTGCCAGCAGCTCCGACAGGGGGCGCGGGGAGCTGTTTTTT
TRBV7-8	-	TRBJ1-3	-	CASSLSSGNTIYF	TGTGCCAGCAGCCTAAGCTCTGGAAACACCATATATTTT
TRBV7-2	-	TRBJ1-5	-	CASNLVLGTDQPQHF	TGTGCCAGCAATTTGGTGTTGGGTACCGATCAGCCCCAGCATTTT
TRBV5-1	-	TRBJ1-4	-	CASSLVGLGSGEKLFF	TGCGCCAGCAGCTTGGTCGGGTTGGGGAGTGGTGAAAAACTGTTTTTT
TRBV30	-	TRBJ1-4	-	CALAGAINEKLFF	TGTGCCTTAGCAGGGGCCATTAATGAAAAACTGTTTTTT
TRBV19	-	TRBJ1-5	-	CASSKATSNQPQHF	TGTGCCAGTAGTAAGGCCACCAGCAATCAGCCCCAGCATTTT
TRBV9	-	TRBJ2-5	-	CASSGLSGLGETQYF	TGTGCCAGCAGCGGATTATCTGGTCTAGGGGAGACCCAGTACTTC
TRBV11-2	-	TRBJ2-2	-	CASSLNGGLNTGELFF	TGTGCCAGCAGCTTGAACGGCGGGCTGAACACCGGGGAGCTGTTTTTT
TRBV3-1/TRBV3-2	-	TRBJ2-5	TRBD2	CASSQGGGRKTQYF	TGTGCCAGCAGCCAAGGCGGGGGGAGGAAGACCCAGTACTTC
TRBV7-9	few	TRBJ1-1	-	CASSLGAVNTEAFF	TGTGCCAGCAGCTTAGGGGCGGTGAACACTGAAGCTTTCTTT
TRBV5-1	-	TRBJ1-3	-	CASRMDSGNTIYF	TGCGCCAGCAGGATGGACTCTGGAAACACCATATATTTT
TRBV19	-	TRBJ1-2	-	CASSPNRGVVHGYTF	TGTGCCAGTAGTCCGAACCGAGGGGTTGTCCATGGCTACACCTTC
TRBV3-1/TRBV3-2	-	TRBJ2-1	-	CASSQANNEQFF	TGTGCCAGCAGCCAGGCAAACAATGAGCAGTTCTTC
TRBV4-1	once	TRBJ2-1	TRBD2	CASSQPMTSGGAGEQFF	TGCGCCAGCAGCCAACCGATGACTAGCGGGGGGGCAGGTGAGCAGTTCTTC
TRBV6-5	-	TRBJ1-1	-	CASSYLEGEAFF	TGTGCCAGCAGTTACCTCGAGGGTGAAGCTTTCTTT
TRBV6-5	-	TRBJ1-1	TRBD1	CASTDRGDSEAFF	TGTGCCAGCACGGACAGGGGGGATTCTGAAGCTTTCTTT
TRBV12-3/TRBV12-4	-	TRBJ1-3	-	CASSFVGNTIYF	TGTGCCAGCAGTTTCGTTGGAAACACCATATATTTT